One and the same sample provided the 25 T cell receptor beta chains below, sequenced in a study of blood T cell repertoires in COVID-19 (dated by TCRdb to about 2020). Library generation was performed with the immunoSEQ multiplex PCR assay. The source is immuneACCESS, and TCRdb retained only in-frame sequences with V and J called. Part of the clones is not carried over; for the studies checked, unresolved V genes explain less than half of this, and the remainder is unexplained. The sample profile shows approximately 270,000 clones; approximately 86% of them were found once. The top ten clones comprise about 1.3% of the sample. Sequencing input: peripheral blood. The receptors shown here come from an elderly man with acute or convalescent COVID-19.

To note about this clone: The identical CDR3 is also encoded by other nucleotide sequences in the sample. The chain combines TRBV29-1 with TRBJ1-3; no definite D call. Deletions cut 5 bases from V and 0 bases from J, with 2 bases between. CDR1 and CDR2 (germline): SQVTM, ANQGSEA. CDR3 length: 11 residues. This CDR3 reads CSVLSGNTIYF. The CDR3, as DNA: TGCAGCGTTCTCTCTGGAAACACCATATATTTT. Full variable domain (rest looked up from reference TRBV29-1 and TRBJ1-3): SAVISQKPSRDICQRGTSLTIQCQVDSQVTMMFWYRQQPGQSLTLIATANQGSEATYESGFVIDKFPISRPNLTFSTLTVSNMSPEDSSIYLCSVLSGNTIYFGEGSWLTVV.

The chain joins TRBV19 to TRBJ1-4; 7 bases fit TRBD1. Looked up from germline, CDR1 is LNHDA and CDR2 is SQIVND (reference sequence). There are 14 residues in the CDR3. Trimming removed 5 bases from V and 8 bases from J; junction bases left unmatched: 8. CDR3 protein: CASSVRTGNEKLFF. CDR3 in DNA: TGTGCCAGTAGTGTTAGGACAGGCAACGAAAAACTGTTTTTT. Combining the CDR3 with reference TRBV19 and TRBJ1-4 gives the whole variable domain DGGITQSPKYLFRKEGQNVTLSCEQNLNHDAMYWYRQDPGQGLRLIYYSQIVNDFQKGDIAEGYSVSREKKESFPLTVTSAQKNPTAFYLCASSVRTGNEKLFFGSGTQLSVL.

The rearrangement links TRBV18 to TRBJ1-5; TRBD1 matches 7 bases. This CDR3 is built from 16 residues. CDR1 and CDR2 from the germline V gene are KGHSH and LQKENI. The V and J ends lost 5 bases and 0 bases, in that order; junction bases with no gene match: 7. The CDR3 DNA reads TGTGCCAGCTCAATCTTACAGGGGAATAGCAATCAGCCCCAGCATTTT. As protein: CASSILQGNSNQPQHF.

This chain uses TRBV7-2 with TRBJ2-7; 8 bases are shared with TRBD1. Germline V lookup: CDR1 SGHTA, CDR2 FQGNSA. V shed 5 bases, J shed 2 bases, and the junction held 11 bases outside the gene matches. The CDR3 length is 16 residues. The CDR3 sequence: CASSPQGTGLTYEQYF. The CDR3 bases are TGTGCCAGCAGCCCCCAAGGGACAGGCCTGACCTACGAGCAGTACTTC.

This clone was counted between two and nine times. The chain is built from TRBV7-2 and TRBJ2-6; 9 bases are a match to TRBD2. Germline lookup yields CDR1 SGHTA and CDR2 FQGNSA. Trimming took 5 bases from V and 0 from J; bases not matched to a gene: 8. CDR3 length: 18 residues. CDR3 nucleotide sequence: TGTGCCAGCAGCCCCCGACTAGCGGTTGGCTCTGGGGCCAACGTCCTGACTTTC. This codes for CASSPRLAVGSGANVLTF. The full variable domain, in which reference TRBV7-2 and TRBJ2-6 provide the parts outside the CDR3, is GAGVSQSPSNKVTEKGKDVELRCDPISGHTALYWYRQSLGQGLEFLIYFQGNSAPDKSGLPSDRFSAERTGGSVSTLTIQRTQQEDSAVYLCASSPRLAVGSGANVLTFGAGSRLTVL.

The chain has TRBV5-1 and TRBJ2-5; 14 bases align to TRBD2. The CDR3 is 19 amino acids. The J segment lost 0 bases and the V segment lost 5 bases, leaving 12 bases of the junction unmatched. The germline CDR1 and CDR2 sequences are SGHRS and YFSETQ. CDR3 in amino acids: CASSPGLAGVRRYQETQYF. The CDR3 DNA reads TGCGCCAGCAGTCCGGGACTAGCGGGAGTGAGGAGGTACCAAGAGACCCAGTACTTC.

This chain links TRBV6-6 with TRBJ2-1; 13 nucleotides agree with TRBD2. The J segment lost 7 bases and the V segment lost 5 bases, leaving 5 bases of the junction unmatched. Per the germline V gene, CDR1 is MNHNY and CDR2 is SVGAGI (reference sequence). The CDR3 sequence is 15 residues long. CDR3 coding DNA: TGTGCCAGCAGTGAGACTAGCGGGGGGTTGAATGAGCAGTTCTTC. This translates into CASSETSGGLNEQFF.

J is TRBJ1-3 and V is TRBV19, with 7 positions matching TRBD1. V shed 7 bases, J shed 4 bases, and the junction held 4 bases outside the gene matches. The germline CDR1 and CDR2 sequences are LNHDA and SQIVND (reference sequence). CDR3 size: 13 residues. As DNA, the CDR3 is TGTGCCAGTACCGAGACAGGGGGAAACACCATATATTTT. This gives the protein CASTETGGNTIYF. The full variable domain, in which reference TRBV19 and TRBJ1-3 provide the parts outside the CDR3, is DGGITQSPKYLFRKEGQNVTLSCEQNLNHDAMYWYRQDPGQGLRLIYYSQIVNDFQKGDIAEGYSVSREKKESFPLTVTSAQKNPTAFYLCASTETGGNTIYFGEGSWLTVV.

Turning to this clone: Other DNA sequences within the sample encode an identical CDR3. The chain has TRBV27 and TRBJ2-2, with D possibly being TRBD1 (5 bases). The CDR3 runs 12 residues. V shed 9 bases and J shed 4 bases, with 9 bases lying between them. CDR1 is MNHEY, CDR2 SMNVEV, per germline (reference sequence). This CDR3 reads CASRQSTGELFF. CDR3 bases: TGTGCCAGTCGACAGAGCACCGGGGAGCTGTTTTTT.

In DNA, the CDR3 is TGTGCCAGCCATAATAGCGGGACTTCCTACAATGAGCAGTTCTTC. Protein: CASHNSGTSYNEQFF. V gene TRBV28 combines with J gene TRBJ2-1, with TRBD2 identical over 8 bases. V lost 8 bases to trimming and J lost 1 base; unmatched junction nucleotides: 7. This CDR3 is 15 amino acids long. Germline V gene sequence: CDR1 MDHEN, CDR2 SYDVKM.

This clone showed up just a few times. The rearrangement joins TRBV11-2 to TRBJ1-6; 9 bases align to TRBD1. Germline CDR1 and CDR2: SGHAT and FQNNGV. The CDR3 totals 16 residues. Trimming at V came to 6 bases and at J to 10 bases, leaving 13 bases not matched to a gene. CDR3 residues: CASRRNNRGRGSPLHF. CDR3 DNA sequence: TGTGCCAGCAGACGAAATAACAGGGGGCGAGGGTCACCCCTCCACTTT.

This chain uses TRBV2 with TRBJ2-5; possible D gene TRBD2, 6 bases. This CDR3 has 16 amino acids. Trimming cost V 2 bases and J 1 base, with 14 bases left between them. Per the germline V gene, CDR1 is SNHLY and CDR2 is FYNNEI. The CDR3 DNA follows: TGTGCCAGCAGTGAACTCGGGACGGGGGTCCAAGAGACCCAGTACTTC. It specifies CASSELGTGVQETQYF.

The chain has TRBV12-3 or TRBV12-4 and TRBJ2-5, with D perhaps TRBD1 (6 bases). The CDR3 totals 13 residues. V lost 6 bases, J lost 10 bases, and 18 bases lay in between. CDR3 sequence (DNA): TGTGCCAGCAGATATTCGGCCTCCAGGGGCCAGTACTTC. It translates to CASRYSASRGQYF.

The chain uses TRBV24-1 and TRBJ1-2; 10 nucleotides line up with TRBD1. The CDR3 is 14 amino acids. V lost 4 bases to trimming and J lost 6 bases; unmatched junction nucleotides: 4. Germline-derived CDR1 and CDR2 are KGHDR and SFDVKD. The CDR3 DNA reads as TGTGCCACCAGTGACACCGGGACAGGGGATGGCTACACCTTC. This codes for CATSDTGTGDGYTF.

As regards this clone: Mismatch with germline at one junction end may stem from a read error. The chain is built from TRBV7-7 and TRBJ2-5; no clear D. The CDR3 is 13 residues long. Germline-derived CDR1 and CDR2 are SSHAT and FNYEAQ (reference sequence). In DNA, the CDR3 is TGTGCTAGCAGCTTGGGCTATCAAGAGACCCAGTACTTC. Its translation: CASSLGYQETQYF.

The J gene is TRBJ1-3, the V gene TRBV29-1; the D is unclear. The germline V gene encodes CDR1 SQVTM and CDR2 ANQGSEA. This CDR3 contains 13 residues. Trimming cost V 6 bases and J 5 bases, with 14 bases left between them. The CDR3 sequence: CSVEAVNRNTIYF. CDR3 DNA: TGCAGCGTCGAGGCGGTTAACAGAAACACCATATATTTT.

This clone is a singleton in its sample. The chain uses TRBV27 and TRBJ1-5; possibly TRBD1 for D (6 bases). The germline V and J ends were trimmed by 2 bases and 7 bases, with 12 bases remaining between them. The CDR3 covers 14 residues. CDR1 MNHEY and CDR2 SMNVEV come from the germline V gene (reference sequence). The CDR3 nucleotides read TGTGCCAGCAGTTTAAGACAGGATCTACAGCCCCAGCATTTT. Protein product: CASSLRQDLQPQHF.

J is TRBJ2-1 and V is TRBV19, with a possible D match to TRBD1 (6 bases). The CDR3 length is 16 residues. The V gene lost 3 bases and the J gene lost 4 bases, with 16 bases spanning the gap. Germline assignment: CDR1 LNHDA and CDR2 SQIVND (reference sequence). CDR3 amino acids: CASSMGAIHIYNEQFF. CDR3 in DNA: TGTGCCAGTAGTATGGGGGCTATTCATATTTACAATGAGCAGTTCTTC.

This sequence joins TRBV18 and TRBJ2-1; 7 bases map to TRBD1. This CDR3 is 16 amino acids long. V shed 6 bases and J 2 bases; nucleotides not matched to a gene: 10. Germline CDR1 KGHSH, CDR2 LQKENI. The CDR3 sequence is CASSPTGRTPYNEQFF. CDR3 DNA: TGTGCCAGCTCCCCGACAGGGCGGACCCCCTACAATGAGCAGTTCTTC.

The chain carries TRBV19 and TRBJ2-7, with TRBD1 matching 7 bases. The J segment lost 0 bases and the V segment lost 5 bases, leaving 4 bases of the junction unmatched. From germline, CDR1 is LNHDA and CDR2 SQIVND (reference sequence). The CDR3 length is 14 residues. The DNA of the CDR3 is TGTGCCAGTAGTCTGCGGACAGGCTCCTACGAGCAGTACTTC. Protein sequence: CASSLRTGSYEQYF. Full variable domain (rest looked up from reference TRBV19 and TRBJ2-7): DGGITQSPKYLFRKEGQNVTLSCEQNLNHDAMYWYRQDPGQGLRLIYYSQIVNDFQKGDIAEGYSVSREKKESFPLTVTSAQKNPTAFYLCASSLRTGSYEQYFGPGTRLTVT.

CDR3 amino acids: CASSRRMADTQYF. CDR3 DNA: TGTGCCAGCAGCCGGAGAATGGCAGATACGCAGTATTTT. V usage is TRBV27 and J usage is TRBJ2-3; the D is unclear. V shed 6 bases and J shed 4 bases, with 11 bases lying between them. Germline V gene sequence: CDR1 MNHEY, CDR2 SMNVEV (reference sequence). This CDR3 is built from 13 residues.

The chain joins TRBV5-3 to TRBJ1-1; D might be TRBD1 (6 bases). TRBV5-3 is filed as an ORF, its function uncertain. CDR3 size: 17 residues. V lost 2 bases and J lost 0, with 17 bases in between. CDR3 DNA sequence: TGTGCCAGAAGCTTCTCTGGACAGATAGCTATGAACACTGAAGCTTTCTTT. This codes for CARSFSGQIAMNTEAFF.

V and J are TRBV6-6 and TRBJ1-6; D not certain. This CDR3 comprises 13 residues. Per germline, CDR1 MNHNY and CDR2 SVGAGI (reference sequence). V dropped 7 bases and J dropped 10 bases, with 14 bases sitting between them. The CDR3 loop reads CASKDEGVSPLHF. DNA of the CDR3: TGTGCCAGCAAGGACGAGGGCGTATCACCCCTCCACTTT.

CDR3 amino acids: CASSYFGGTGSDEQYF. The CDR3 DNA reads as TGTGCCAGCAGTTACTTCGGTGGGACAGGGTCGGACGAGCAGTACTTC. This chain uses TRBV6-5 with TRBJ2-7; 9 bases are shared with TRBD1. This CDR3 has 16 amino acids. Germline CDR1 is MNHEY and CDR2 is SVGAGI. The trim removed 1 base at V and 5 bases at J, leaving 9 bases unmatched.

The chain has TRBV9 and TRBJ2-7; 10 nucleotides line up with TRBD2. Trimming removed 3 bases from V and 7 bases from J; junction bases left unmatched: 13. This CDR3 contains 16 residues. The V gene's germline CDR1 is SGDLS and CDR2 YYNGEE. CDR3 DNA sequence: TGTGCCAGCAGCGCCCGAAAGGCTAGCGGGAGAGATGAGCAGTACTTC. Residues: CASSARKASGRDEQYF.